Many counts were recorded for the clone carrying this T cell receptor beta chain. This CDR3 contains 17 residues. Per the germline V gene, CDR1 is SGHAT and CDR2 is FQNNGV. V shed 5 bases and J shed 2 bases, with 19 bases lying between them. CDR3 regions were amplified by Arm-PCR using iRepertoire HTBI primers to build TCR beta libraries. Using its own MiXCR run on the multiplex PCR reads, TCRdb lists one record per CDR3 protein. The sample lists under 350,000 distinct CDR3 sequences, 20% to 25% occurring once. These data originate in a study of regulatory T cells in long-lasting Graves disease. As for time point: persistent/refractory GD, antithyroid drugs over 5 years with positive TRAb. PBMCs were the source of the RNA used for TCR sequencing.

The sample in question was peripheral blood mononuclear cells (PBMCs), obtained when the disease was refractory, from a patient treated with antithyroid drugs. The sequence was collected from a female donor with Graves disease. The chain has TRBV11-2 and TRBJ1-5; D may be TRBD1 (5 bases). CDR3 protein: CASSPTVGVSGNQPQHF. The CDR3 DNA is TGTGCCAGCAGCCCCACGGTAGGGGTGTCGGGCAATCAGCCCCAGCATTTT.